This T cell receptor beta chain originates from a study of identical twins. TCRdb passed the 5' RACE reads through MiXCR, listing each CDR3 protein once. The repertoire has 400,000 to 650,000 distinct CDR3 sequences, approximately 22% of them found once; the top ten carry about 0.99%. A word on this clonotype: Its antigen is not identified.

Study outcomes and limitations: With beta out-of-frame sequences, excess sharing by twins was weaker.

CDR1 KGHSH and CDR2 LQKENI come from the germline V gene. Trimming took 3 bases from V and 4 from J; bases not matched to a gene: 6. This CDR3 is 15 amino acids long. These data were likewise used in another study, on T cells expressing NK-cell markers. That paper notes: Dominant NKG2C+ clonotypes made up roughly 1.0-8% of CD8+ T cells in several donors.

The receptor was isolated from a woman aged 18-29 years in good health. The sample comprised CD4+ T cells sorted from blood. The chain joins TRBV18 to TRBJ2-3; 8 bases fit TRBD2. The CDR3 region has the DNA TGTGCCAGCTCACCTCTGCGGGGGGCCGCAGATACGCAGTATTTT. Amino acids: CASSPLRGAADTQYF.